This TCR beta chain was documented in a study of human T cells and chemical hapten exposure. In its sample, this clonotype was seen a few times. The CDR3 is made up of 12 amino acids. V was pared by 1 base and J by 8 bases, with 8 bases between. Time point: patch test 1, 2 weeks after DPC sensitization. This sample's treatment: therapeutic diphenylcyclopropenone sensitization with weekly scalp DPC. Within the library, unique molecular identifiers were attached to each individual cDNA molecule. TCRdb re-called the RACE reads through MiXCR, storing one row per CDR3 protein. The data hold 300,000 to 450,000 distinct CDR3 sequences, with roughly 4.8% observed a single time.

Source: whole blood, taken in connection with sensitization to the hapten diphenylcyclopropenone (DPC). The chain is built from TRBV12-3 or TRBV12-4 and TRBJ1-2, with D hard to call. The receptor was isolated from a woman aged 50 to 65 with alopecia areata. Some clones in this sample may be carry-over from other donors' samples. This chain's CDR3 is CASSLEYYGYTF. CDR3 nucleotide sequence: TGTGCCAGCAGTTTAGAATATTACGGCTACACCTTC.